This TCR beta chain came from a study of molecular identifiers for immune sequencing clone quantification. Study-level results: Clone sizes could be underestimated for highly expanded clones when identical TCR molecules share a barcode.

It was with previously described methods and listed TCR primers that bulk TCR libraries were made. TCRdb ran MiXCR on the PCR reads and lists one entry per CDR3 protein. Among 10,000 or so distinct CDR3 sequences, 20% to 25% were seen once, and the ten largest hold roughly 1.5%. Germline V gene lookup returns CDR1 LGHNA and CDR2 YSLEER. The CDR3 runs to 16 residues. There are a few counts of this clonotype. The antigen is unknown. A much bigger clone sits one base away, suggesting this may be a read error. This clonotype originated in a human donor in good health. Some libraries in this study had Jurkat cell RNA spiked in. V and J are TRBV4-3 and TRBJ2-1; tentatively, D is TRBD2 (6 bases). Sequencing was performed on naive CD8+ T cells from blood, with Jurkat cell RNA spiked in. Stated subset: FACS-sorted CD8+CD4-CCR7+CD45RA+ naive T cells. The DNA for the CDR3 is TGCGCCAGCGGCCAGGAATTGGGGAGGTGGGGCAATGAGCAGTTCTTC. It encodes CASGQELGRWGNEQFF.